The rows below give T cell receptor beta chains drawn from one sample of a study of CD8 T cells in Susac syndrome. TCRdb reanalysed the immunoSEQ multiplex PCR reads using MiXCR and keeps one entry per CDR3 protein. The repertoire holds over 300,000 distinct CDR3 sequences, 90% to 95% seen once, with roughly 0.059% in the top ten. The sequenced sample consisted of CD4+ T cells from PBMCs. The receptors shown here come from a human donor with multiple sclerosis. Both conserved end residues are part of each CDR3. The order of the fields is J gene, D gene, V gene, clone size, CDR3 DNA, CDR3 protein. D genes are given only for firm matches. The size field is filled for only some rows; it gives once, few, many or a size class.

j_gene: TRBJ1-1; d_gene: .; v_gene: TRBV7-3; abundance: .; CDR3nt: TGTGCCAGCAGCTTAATCGGTCGGAACACTGAAGCTTTCTTT; CDR3aa: CASSLIGRNTEAFF
j_gene: TRBJ2-1; d_gene: .; v_gene: TRBV6-1; abundance: .; CDR3nt: TGTGCCACCTCCCGGGGAGGGGGGGTCTCCTACAATGAGCAGTTCTTC; CDR3aa: CATSRGGGVSYNEQFF
j_gene: TRBJ1-2; d_gene: .; v_gene: TRBV21-1; abundance: .; CDR3nt: TGTGCCAGCAGCAAAGCGAGGGGCTACACCTTC; CDR3aa: CASSKARGYTF
j_gene: TRBJ2-4; d_gene: .; v_gene: TRBV4-1; abundance: few; CDR3nt: TGCGCCAGCAGCCACGTCAGTCAACTAGCCAAAAACATTCAGTACTTC; CDR3aa: CASSHVSQLAKNIQYF
j_gene: TRBJ1-1; d_gene: .; v_gene: TRBV15; abundance: once; CDR3nt: TGTGCCACCTCACTCAGGGCGGGGAACACTGAAGCTTTCTTT; CDR3aa: CATSLRAGNTEAFF
j_gene: TRBJ2-1; d_gene: .; v_gene: TRBV12-3/TRBV12-4; abundance: .; CDR3nt: TGTGCCAGCAGTGCCGGCCGCCGGGGCTACAATGAGCAGTTCTTC; CDR3aa: CASSAGRRGYNEQFF
j_gene: TRBJ2-5; d_gene: .; v_gene: TRBV2; abundance: .; CDR3nt: TGTGCCAGCAGTGCCGGGGGGCGTCAAGAGACCCAGTACTTC; CDR3aa: CASSAGGRQETQYF
j_gene: TRBJ2-3; d_gene: .; v_gene: TRBV11-3; abundance: .; CDR3nt: TGTGCCAGCAGACGGGGAGGGGGGACAGATACGCAGTATTTT; CDR3aa: CASRRGGGTDTQYF
j_gene: TRBJ2-7; d_gene: .; v_gene: TRBV3-1; abundance: once; CDR3nt: TGTGCCAGCAGCCCCCGGGGATGGGGCTCCTACGAGCAGTACTTC; CDR3aa: CASSPRGWGSYEQYF
j_gene: TRBJ2-1; d_gene: TRBD2; v_gene: TRBV12-3/TRBV12-4; abundance: .; CDR3nt: TGTGCCAGCAGTTTCCCTAGCGGGGGCTCCTACAATGAGCAGTTCTTC; CDR3aa: CASSFPSGGSYNEQFF
j_gene: TRBJ2-7; d_gene: .; v_gene: TRBV7-2; abundance: .; CDR3nt: TGTGCCAGCAGCTCCCCCGGGAGACGGTACGAGCAGTACTTC; CDR3aa: CASSSPGRRYEQYF
j_gene: TRBJ1-1; d_gene: .; v_gene: TRBV6-1; abundance: .; CDR3nt: TGTGCCAGCAGTGATGAAGGGGACCCTACGAACACTGAAGCTTTCTTT; CDR3aa: CASSDEGDPTNTEAFF
j_gene: TRBJ2-5; d_gene: .; v_gene: TRBV20-1; abundance: .; CDR3nt: TGCAGTGCTAGGGTATCATGGGGCCAAGAGACCCAGTACTTC; CDR3aa: CSARVSWGQETQYF
j_gene: TRBJ2-3; d_gene: .; v_gene: TRBV15; abundance: once; CDR3nt: TGTGCCACCAGCAGAGATCTTAGGGGGGAAGGAGATACGCAGTATTTT; CDR3aa: CATSRDLRGEGDTQYF
j_gene: TRBJ2-1; d_gene: .; v_gene: TRBV20-1; abundance: .; CDR3nt: TGCAGTGCTCCGGGAGGACAGGCCGAGCAGTTCTTC; CDR3aa: CSAPGGQAEQFF
j_gene: TRBJ1-1; d_gene: .; v_gene: TRBV12-3/TRBV12-4; abundance: .; CDR3nt: TGTGCCAGCAGTCTTAGGCAACAGCCTGAAGCTTTCTTT; CDR3aa: CASSLRQQPEAFF
j_gene: TRBJ2-1; d_gene: .; v_gene: TRBV6-1; abundance: once; CDR3nt: TGTGCCAGCAGTTCGAATAGCTTGACCAACAATGAGCAGTTCTTC; CDR3aa: CASSSNSLTNNEQFF
j_gene: TRBJ2-1; d_gene: .; v_gene: TRBV5-1; abundance: .; CDR3nt: TGCGCCAGCAGCTTGGCGCGGGACAATGAGCAGTTCTTC; CDR3aa: CASSLARDNEQFF
j_gene: TRBJ2-7; d_gene: .; v_gene: TRBV28; abundance: .; CDR3nt: TGTGCCAGCAGTGACAACTACAGGCCTCGGGACTACGAGCAGTACTTC; CDR3aa: CASSDNYRPRDYEQYF
j_gene: TRBJ1-1; d_gene: .; v_gene: TRBV2; abundance: .; CDR3nt: TGTGCCAGCAGTGAGGCGGGGGGGAACACTGAAGCTTTCTTT; CDR3aa: CASSEAGGNTEAFF
j_gene: TRBJ2-7; d_gene: TRBD1; v_gene: TRBV5-1; abundance: .; CDR3nt: TGCGCCAGCAGCCGGTCCGGACAGGGGGCATACGAGCAGTACTTC; CDR3aa: CASSRSGQGAYEQYF
j_gene: TRBJ1-2; d_gene: .; v_gene: TRBV6-5; abundance: .; CDR3nt: TGTGCCAGCAGTTACTCGAGGGGTTTCCTTAACTATGGCTACACCTTC; CDR3aa: CASSYSRGFLNYGYTF
j_gene: TRBJ1-2; d_gene: .; v_gene: TRBV25-1; abundance: .; CDR3nt: TGTGCCAGCAGTGATACAGTGAGGGAAGGCTACACCTTC; CDR3aa: CASSDTVREGYTF
j_gene: TRBJ1-2; d_gene: .; v_gene: TRBV29-1; abundance: once; CDR3nt: TGCAGCGTTGGCTTGCCAGGAGGGTATGGCTACACCTTC; CDR3aa: CSVGLPGGYGYTF
j_gene: TRBJ1-2; d_gene: .; v_gene: TRBV12-3/TRBV12-4; abundance: .; CDR3nt: TGTGCCAGCAGGGTCGGGGGAAACTATGGCTACACCTTC; CDR3aa: CASRVGGNYGYTF
j_gene: TRBJ2-3; d_gene: .; v_gene: TRBV12-5; abundance: .; CDR3nt: TGTGCTAGTGGTTTGGGACTGAGGACTACAACAGATACGCAGTATTTT; CDR3aa: CASGLGLRTTTDTQYF
j_gene: TRBJ2-7; d_gene: .; v_gene: TRBV7-2; abundance: .; CDR3nt: TGTGCCAGCAGCTTGGGGGACATCCTCTACGAGCAGTACTTC; CDR3aa: CASSLGDILYEQYF
j_gene: TRBJ2-5; d_gene: TRBD1; v_gene: TRBV11-3; abundance: .; CDR3nt: TGTGCCAGCAGCTCCGAACAGGGGGAGACCCAGTACTTC; CDR3aa: CASSSEQGETQYF
j_gene: TRBJ2-3; d_gene: .; v_gene: TRBV7-8; abundance: .; CDR3nt: TGTGCCAGCAGCTTAGCAGGGCGCCCCAGCATAGATACGCAGTATTTT; CDR3aa: CASSLAGRPSIDTQYF
j_gene: TRBJ1-6; d_gene: .; v_gene: TRBV5-1; abundance: once; CDR3nt: TGCGCCAGCCGGGAGGACTATAATTCACCCCTCCACTTT; CDR3aa: CASREDYNSPLHF
j_gene: TRBJ1-2; d_gene: .; v_gene: TRBV7-6; abundance: .; CDR3nt: TGTGCCAGCAGCCCCGTGGACCTCTATGGCTACACCTTC; CDR3aa: CASSPVDLYGYTF
j_gene: TRBJ2-7; d_gene: .; v_gene: TRBV5-1; abundance: .; CDR3nt: TGCGCCAGCAGCTTGGAATTCGGGGGACGGGCCGAGCAGTACTTC; CDR3aa: CASSLEFGGRAEQYF
j_gene: TRBJ1-1; d_gene: .; v_gene: TRBV18; abundance: .; CDR3nt: TGTGCCAGCTCTGCCCTCCCCGATGGGAACACTGAAGCTTTCTTT; CDR3aa: CASSALPDGNTEAFF
j_gene: TRBJ1-2; d_gene: .; v_gene: TRBV4-1; abundance: .; CDR3nt: TGCGCCAGCAGCCAAGGATTAGGCAGAACCGATATAGGGTTCACCTTC; CDR3aa: CASSQGLGRTDIGFTF
j_gene: TRBJ2-7; d_gene: TRBD2; v_gene: TRBV7-2; abundance: .; CDR3nt: TGTGCCAGCAGCCCGAGCGGGAGGAATCTCTACGAGCAGTACTTC; CDR3aa: CASSPSGRNLYEQYF
j_gene: TRBJ2-1; d_gene: TRBD1; v_gene: TRBV20-1; abundance: .; CDR3nt: TGCAGTGCCCTAGCCGCGACAGGGGAAAATGAGCAGTTCTTC; CDR3aa: CSALAATGENEQFF
j_gene: TRBJ1-4; d_gene: .; v_gene: TRBV7-2; abundance: once; CDR3nt: TGTGCCAGCAGCTTAGGACTTTCAACTAATGAAAAACTGTTTTTT; CDR3aa: CASSLGLSTNEKLFF
j_gene: TRBJ2-1; d_gene: TRBD1; v_gene: TRBV3-1; abundance: .; CDR3nt: TGTGCCAGCAGCCTTGCCCAAACAGGGGCAATCCACAATGAGCAGTTCTTC; CDR3aa: CASSLAQTGAIHNEQFF
j_gene: TRBJ2-5; d_gene: .; v_gene: TRBV6-1; abundance: .; CDR3nt: TGTGCCAGCAGTGAAGGGGTAGCCCCGTACGAGACCCAGTACTTC; CDR3aa: CASSEGVAPYETQYF
j_gene: TRBJ2-3; d_gene: .; v_gene: TRBV6-5; abundance: .; CDR3nt: TGTGCCAGCAGTTACCGAGAGGTTAGCACAGATACGCAGTATTTT; CDR3aa: CASSYREVSTDTQYF
j_gene: TRBJ2-7; d_gene: .; v_gene: TRBV20-1; abundance: .; CDR3nt: TGCAGTGCTAAGGGCAGGACAGGCCCCCGGGAGGAGCAGTACTTC; CDR3aa: CSAKGRTGPREEQYF
j_gene: TRBJ2-2; d_gene: .; v_gene: TRBV11-2; abundance: few; CDR3nt: TGTGCCAGCAGCTCCCGAGGCGCGAACACCGGGGAGCTGTTTTTT; CDR3aa: CASSSRGANTGELFF